The 8 T cell receptor beta chains listed next were all sequenced from one sample in a study of T cell changes during pregnancy in multiple sclerosis. Here immunoSEQ multiplex PCR was the method, and the copy in TCRdb shows in-frame clones only, minus some. The sample lists about 48,000 clones, approximately 92% seen once, with approximately 0.91% in the top ten. The sequenced sample was CD4+ T cells from peripheral blood mononuclear cells, obtained in the second trimester of pregnancy. The receptors stem from a female donor in good health, enrolled as a control in a pregnancy study.

The chain combines TRBV6-5 with TRBJ2-2; 9 nucleotides line up with TRBD1. CDR3 length: 14 amino acids. Germline V gene data show CDR1 as MNHEY and CDR2 as SVGAGI. V shed 7 bases and J 5 bases; nucleotides not matched to a gene: 5. The CDR3 DNA reads TGTGCCAGCACCCCACAGGGGGCGACCGGGGAGCTGTTTTTT. Its translation is CASTPQGATGELFF.

The chain is built from TRBV28 and TRBJ2-3; 8 nucleotides match TRBD2. Germline lookup yields CDR1 MDHEN and CDR2 SYDVKM. Trimming removed 7 bases from V and 2 bases from J; junction bases left unmatched: 5. This CDR3 contains 14 residues. CDR3 amino acids: CASNIAGITDTQYF. For the CDR3, the DNA is TGTGCCAGCAATATAGCGGGAATCACAGATACGCAGTATTTT.

This chain uses TRBV25-1 with TRBJ2-1; possible D gene TRBD2, 5 bases. This CDR3 has 13 residues. CDR1 and CDR2 (germline): MGHDK, SYGVNS. V lost 4 bases and J lost 9, with 13 bases in between. The CDR3: CASSGLLASEQFF. The CDR3 DNA reads TGTGCCAGCAGTGGCCTCCTAGCAAGTGAGCAGTTCTTC. The full variable domain, in which reference TRBV25-1 and TRBJ2-1 provide the parts outside the CDR3, is EADIYQTPRYLVIGTGKKITLECSQTMGHDKMYWYQQDPGMELHLIHYSYGVNSTEKGDLSSESTVSRIRTEHFPLTLESARPSHTSQYLCASSGLLASEQFFGPGTRLTVL.

The V gene is TRBV28, the J gene TRBJ2-2, with TRBD1 identical over 11 bases. V lost 6 bases to trimming and J lost 5 bases; unmatched junction nucleotides: 2. Germline V gene data show CDR1 as MDHEN and CDR2 as SYDVKM. The CDR3 is 14 amino acids. The CDR3 loop is CASRDRGQTGELFF. Written as DNA, the CDR3 is TGTGCCAGCAGGGACAGGGGGCAAACCGGGGAGCTGTTTTTT.

The J gene is TRBJ2-7, the V gene TRBV7-8; D is perhaps TRBD2 (5 bases). Germline V CDR1 and CDR2: SGHVS, FQNEAQ. The CDR3 is 13 residues long. Deletions cut 8 bases from V and 3 bases from J, with 14 bases between. CDR3 amino acids: CASGRGPLYEQYF. The CDR3 DNA reads TGTGCCAGCGGCAGAGGGCCTCTCTACGAGCAGTACTTC.

The CDR3 DNA sequence: TGCGCCAGCAGCCAAGATGGGGGGAGTGGCACCGGGGAGCTGTTTTTT. This translates into CASSQDGGSGTGELFF. The chain employs TRBV4-1 and TRBJ2-2; D possibly corresponds to TRBD2 (6 bases). CDR3 length equals 16 residues. Trimming took 0 bases from V and 4 from J, leaving 12 bases between them. The germline gives CDR1 MGHRA, CDR2 YSYEKL.

This chain connects TRBV14 to TRBJ2-2, with 11 bases aligning to TRBD2. This CDR3 has 14 amino acids. The ends lost 4 bases at V and 8 bases at J; junction bases unmatched: 3. Germline lookup yields CDR1 SGHDN and CDR2 FVKESK. The CDR3 sequence: CASSRRLAGGELFF. The DNA for the CDR3 is TGTGCCAGCAGCCGTCGACTAGCGGGAGGGGAGCTGTTTTTT.

The chain employs TRBV5-6 and TRBJ2-5; TRBD2 might be the D (6 bases). V lost 2 bases and J lost 4, with 15 bases in between. The CDR3 totals 15 residues. Per germline, CDR1 SGHDT and CDR2 YYEEEE. In DNA, the CDR3 is TGTGCCAGCAGCTTACCGCGACTAGGAGGAGAGACCCAGTACTTC. Translation: CASSLPRLGGETQYF. Looking up the rest from reference TRBV5-6 and TRBJ2-5 gives the full variable domain: DAGVTQSPTHLIKTRGQQVTLRCSPKSGHDTVSWYQQALGQGPQFIFQYYEEEERQRGNFPDRFSGHQFPNYSSELNVNALLLGDSALYLCASSLPRLGGETQYFGPGTRLLVL.